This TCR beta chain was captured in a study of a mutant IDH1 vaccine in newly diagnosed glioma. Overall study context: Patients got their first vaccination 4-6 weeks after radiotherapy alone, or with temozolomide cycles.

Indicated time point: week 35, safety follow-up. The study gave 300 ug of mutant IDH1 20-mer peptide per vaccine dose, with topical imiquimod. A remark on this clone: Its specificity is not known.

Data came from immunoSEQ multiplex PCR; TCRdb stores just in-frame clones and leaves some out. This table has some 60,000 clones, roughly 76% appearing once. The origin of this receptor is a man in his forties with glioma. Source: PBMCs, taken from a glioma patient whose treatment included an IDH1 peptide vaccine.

CDR3: CASSDRLSEKLFF. The CDR3, as DNA: TGTGCCAGCTCGGACAGGTTAAGCGAAAAACTGTTTTTT. The chain combines TRBV6-5 with TRBJ1-4; 7 nucleotides agree with TRBD1. Looked up from germline, CDR1 is MNHEY and CDR2 is SVGAGI. The CDR3 contains 13 residues. The V gene end was trimmed by 8 bases and the J gene end by 8 bases; junction bases not matched to a gene: 8.